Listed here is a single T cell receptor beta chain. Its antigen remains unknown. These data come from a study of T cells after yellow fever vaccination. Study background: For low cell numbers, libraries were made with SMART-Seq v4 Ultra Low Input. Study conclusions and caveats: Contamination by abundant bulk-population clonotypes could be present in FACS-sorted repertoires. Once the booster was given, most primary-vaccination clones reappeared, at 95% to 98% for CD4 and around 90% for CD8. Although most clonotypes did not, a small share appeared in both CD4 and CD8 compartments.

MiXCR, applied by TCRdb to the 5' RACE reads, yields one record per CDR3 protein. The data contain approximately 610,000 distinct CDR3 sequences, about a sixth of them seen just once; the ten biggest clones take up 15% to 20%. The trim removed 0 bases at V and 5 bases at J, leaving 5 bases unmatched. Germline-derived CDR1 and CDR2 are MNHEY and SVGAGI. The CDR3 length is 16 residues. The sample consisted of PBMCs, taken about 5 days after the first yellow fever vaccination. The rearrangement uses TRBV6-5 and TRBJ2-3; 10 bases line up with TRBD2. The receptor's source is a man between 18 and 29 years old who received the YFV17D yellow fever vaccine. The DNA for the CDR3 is TGTGCCAGCAGTTACTCCACTAGCGGGGTTCGAGATACGCAGTATTTT. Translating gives CASSYSTSGVRDTQYF.